This is a list of T cell receptor beta chains from one sample in a study of blood T cells in healthy people across ages. TCRdb reprocessed the 5' RACE reads with MiXCR, giving one entry per CDR3 protein. The data contain almost 800,000 distinct CDR3 sequences, 58% of them singletons. The sample was blood. These receptors all come from a man aged 25-45 years in good health. CDR3s include the opening cysteine and the closing phenylalanine or tryptophan. Each record gives: D gene, clone size, J gene, V gene, CDR3 protein, CDR3 DNA. A D gene is named only where the DNA matches it firmly. Part of the rows lack a size; the others show once, few, many or a class for expanded clones.

>-|-|TRBJ1-1|TRBV6-2/TRBV6-3
CASRVPGHANTEAFF
TGTGCCAGCAGGGTTCCGGGGCACGCGAACACTGAAGCTTTCTTT
>-|few|TRBJ1-2|TRBV6-5
CASSDSEGQGGYTF
TGTGCCAGCAGTGACTCTGAGGGGCAGGGAGGCTACACCTTC
>-|-|TRBJ2-7|TRBV29-1
CSVVLGLEQYF
TGCAGCGTTGTTTTGGGTCTCGAGCAGTACTTC
>-|-|TRBJ1-1|TRBV7-9
CASTAWGVLRTEAFF
TGTGCCAGCACCGCATGGGGGGTCCTGCGGACTGAAGCTTTCTTT
>-|few|TRBJ2-5|TRBV27
CASSWGDQETQYF
TGTGCCAGCAGTTGGGGAGACCAAGAGACCCAGTACTTC
>-|once|TRBJ2-7|TRBV6-2/TRBV6-3
CASSQDRSRPFYEQYF
TGTGCCAGCAGTCAAGACAGGAGCCGACCCTTCTACGAGCAGTACTTC
>-|many|TRBJ2-7|TRBV2
CASSWMGYEQYF
TGTGCCAGCAGTTGGATGGGATACGAGCAGTACTTC
>-|-|TRBJ2-5|TRBV9
CASSVAGLMEETQYF
TGTGCCAGCAGCGTAGCAGGCCTCATGGAAGAGACCCAGTACTTC
>TRBD2|-|TRBJ2-7|TRBV7-8
CASSLARGLAGDEQYF
TGTGCCAGCAGCTTAGCCCGGGGACTAGCGGGAGACGAGCAGTACTTC
>-|few|TRBJ2-7|TRBV20-1
CSARAPGRSSYEQYF
TGCAGTGCTAGAGCCCCGGGACGCAGCTCCTACGAGCAGTACTTC
>-|few|TRBJ2-1|TRBV11-3
CASSSQGHHNEQFF
TGTGCCAGCAGCTCCCAGGGCCATCACAATGAGCAGTTCTTC
>TRBD1|-|TRBJ2-3|TRBV20-1
CSALKQGGYTDTQYF
TGCAGTGCCTTAAAACAGGGGGGATACACAGATACGCAGTATTTT
>-|many|TRBJ1-2|TRBV20-1
CSARDLRARASYGYTF
TGCAGTGCTAGAGATCTCCGAGCCCGGGCATCCTATGGCTACACCTTC
>-|many|TRBJ2-1|TRBV11-1
CASSSPPVGYNEQFF
TGTGCCAGCAGCTCCCCACCAGTGGGCTACAATGAGCAGTTCTTC
>-|once|TRBJ2-7|TRBV7-8
CASSTGGLPSEQYF
TGTGCCAGCAGCACTGGCGGACTACCCTCCGAGCAGTACTTC
>TRBD2|-|TRBJ2-3|TRBV28
CASEREGRDTQYF
TGTGCCAGCGAGCGGGAGGGGAGGGATACGCAGTATTTT
>TRBD2|once|TRBJ2-7|TRBV4-2
CASSLRKISGRGYNEQYF
TGTGCCAGCAGCCTACGCAAAATAAGCGGGAGGGGTTACAATGAGCAGTACTTC
>-|few|TRBJ2-3|TRBV6-5
CASKPGQSTDTQYF
TGTGCCAGCAAGCCGGGCCAAAGCACAGATACGCAGTATTTT
>-|-|TRBJ2-5|TRBV15
CATSRDRTAETQYF
TGTGCCACCAGCAGAGATAGGACAGCAGAGACCCAGTACTTC
>TRBD2|-|TRBJ2-3|TRBV7-9
CASSALGTSGAYTDTQYF
TGTGCCAGCAGCGCCCTAGGGACTAGCGGGGCCTACACAGATACGCAGTATTTT
>-|-|TRBJ1-2|TRBV27
CASGRQGSFYGYTF
TGTGCCAGCGGACGACAAGGCAGCTTCTATGGCTACACCTTC
>-|-|TRBJ2-3|TRBV11-2
CASSLDPHPETSADTQYF
TGTGCCAGCAGCTTAGATCCTCATCCGGAGACTAGTGCGGATACGCAGTATTTT
>TRBD2|once|TRBJ2-5|TRBV9
CASSASSGRGETQYF
TGTGCCAGCAGCGCAAGTAGCGGGAGAGGAGAGACCCAGTACTTC
>TRBD1|-|TRBJ1-5|TRBV20-1
CSASSGTDFFGNQPQHF
TGCAGTGCTAGTTCAGGGACAGATTTTTTTGGCAATCAGCCCCAGCATTTT
>TRBD1|-|TRBJ1-4|TRBV6-5
CASSSQTGEGEKLFF
TGTGCCAGCAGTTCCCAGACAGGGGAGGGTGAAAAACTGTTTTTT
>-|-|TRBJ1-1|TRBV20-1
CSAKHGTEAFF
TGCAGTGCCAAACACGGCACTGAAGCTTTCTTT
>TRBD2|-|TRBJ2-3|TRBV20-1
CSAEPIRRGVLDTQYF
TGCAGTGCCGAGCCCATAAGGCGGGGGGTCCTAGATACGCAGTATTTT
>TRBD2|-|TRBJ2-5|TRBV20-1
CSARDPTTSGRRETQYF
TGCAGTGCTAGAGACCCCACTACTAGCGGGAGAAGAGAGACCCAGTACTTC
>-|-|TRBJ2-5|TRBV5-1
CASSFRLGTRRETQYF
TGCGCCAGCAGCTTCCGACTGGGAACTCGGAGGGAGACCCAGTACTTC
>TRBD1|-|TRBJ1-2|TRBV2
CASSPDRGGGYTF
TGTGCCAGCAGTCCGGACAGGGGTGGAGGCTACACCTTC
>-|-|TRBJ2-1|TRBV4-2
CASSPLWDEQFF
TGTGCCAGCAGCCCCTTGTGGGATGAGCAGTTCTTC
>-|-|TRBJ1-6|TRBV20-1
CSAPMAGATFAPLHF
TGCAGTGCGCCCATGGCGGGGGCGACATTTGCACCCCTCCACTTT
>TRBD1|-|TRBJ2-3|TRBV6-6
CASRRQGRSNGYTQYF
TGTGCCAGCAGGCGACAGGGCCGGTCGAATGGTTACACGCAGTATTTT
>-|-|TRBJ2-1|TRBV15
CATSRDPGVKEQFF
TGTGCCACCAGCAGAGATCCCGGGGTTAAGGAGCAGTTCTTC
>TRBD1|once|TRBJ1-2|TRBV20-1
CSAPGTGRENYGYTF
TGCAGTGCTCCCGGGACAGGGAGGGAAAACTATGGCTACACCTTC
>-|-|TRBJ2-1|TRBV18
CASSPIPSYNEQFF
TGTGCCAGCTCCCCTATTCCATCCTACAATGAGCAGTTCTTC
>-|few|TRBJ1-2|TRBV12-3/TRBV12-4
CASSLAAAAFMNGYTF
TGTGCCAGCAGTTTAGCGGCGGCTGCTTTCATGAATGGCTACACCTTC
>TRBD1|-|TRBJ2-7|TRBV9
CASSPLGTGGYEQYF
TGTGCCAGCAGCCCCCTGGGGACAGGGGGGTACGAGCAGTACTTC
>-|few|TRBJ1-2|TRBV7-2
CASSLATVGYTF
TGTGCCAGCAGCTTAGCGACGGTTGGCTACACCTTC
>TRBD2|-|TRBJ2-3|TRBV20-1
CSAMSGRGTDTQYF
TGCAGTGCAATGAGCGGGAGGGGGACAGATACGCAGTATTTT
>TRBD2|-|TRBJ2-7|TRBV6-2/TRBV6-3
CASRPSGLGPLEQYF
TGTGCCAGCAGACCTAGCGGTTTGGGACCTCTCGAGCAGTACTTC
>-|-|TRBJ2-7|TRBV7-2
CASSTNRASYEQYF
TGTGCCAGCAGTACCAACAGGGCTTCCTACGAGCAGTACTTC
>TRBD1|few|TRBJ1-2|TRBV10-1
CASGPAGQRYGYTF
TGCGCCAGCGGCCCAGCGGGACAGCGATATGGCTACACCTTC
>TRBD2|few|TRBJ2-7|TRBV5-1
CASSLVSGGPYEQYF
TGCGCCAGCAGCTTGGTTAGCGGGGGCCCCTACGAGCAGTACTTC
>TRBD2|-|TRBJ2-7|TRBV7-2
CASSSRTSGGRGTYEQYF
TGTGCCAGCAGCTCGAGGACTAGCGGGGGGCGTGGAACCTACGAGCAGTACTTC
>TRBD2|-|TRBJ2-5|TRBV20-1
CSARGNSGGEETQYF
TGCAGTGCTAGAGGGAACTCGGGAGGAGAAGAGACCCAGTACTTC
>-|-|TRBJ1-2|TRBV10-3
CAISESQEQAGSGYTF
TGTGCCATCAGTGAGTCCCAGGAACAGGCTGGGAGTGGCTACACCTTC
>TRBD2|-|TRBJ2-7|TRBV5-1
CASSLASSGTGEQYF
TGCGCCAGCAGCTTGGCTTCTAGCGGGACGGGCGAGCAGTACTTC
>-|-|TRBJ2-7|TRBV6-2/TRBV6-3
CASRKDPSYEQYF
TGTGCCAGCAGGAAGGACCCTTCCTACGAGCAGTACTTC
>TRBD1|many|TRBJ1-2|TRBV6-5
CASSYRGQGNYGYTF
TGTGCCAGCAGTTACAGGGGACAGGGGAACTATGGCTACACCTTC
>-|-|TRBJ2-1|TRBV25-1
CASSEPRGYEQFF
TGTGCCAGCAGTGAACCGAGGGGGTATGAGCAGTTCTTC
>-|few|TRBJ2-1|TRBV7-9
CASSSQGLGRLQEEQFF
TGTGCCAGCAGCTCCCAAGGCTTGGGGAGGCTACAAGAGGAGCAGTTCTTC
>TRBD2|-|TRBJ2-1|TRBV6-2/TRBV6-3
CASTGTSGAYNEQFF
TGTGCCAGTACCGGAACTAGCGGAGCCTACAATGAGCAGTTCTTC
>-|-|TRBJ2-1|TRBV5-1
CASSLADGTLTSNEQFF
TGCGCCAGCAGCTTGGCCGACGGAACGCTAACTAGCAATGAGCAGTTCTTC